The 21 T cell receptor beta chains below all came from one sample that was sequenced in a study of T cells in Graves' hyperthyroidism and ophthalmopathy. The CDR3 regions of TCR beta were amplified from RNA transcripts. An initial round of RT-PCR targeting the TCR CDR3 relied on the HTBI primer set. TCRdb reanalysed the multiplex PCR reads using MiXCR and keeps one entry per CDR3 protein. Of 490,000 or so distinct CDR3 sequences listed, more than 15% are singletons. Sequencing input: blood. The receptor set was obtained from a woman in her thirties with Graves' ophthalmopathy.

This chain links TRBV6-2 or TRBV6-3 with TRBJ2-3, with 11 nucleotides matching TRBD2. The germline CDR1 and CDR2 sequences are MNHEY and SVGEGT. This CDR3 contains 16 residues. J gave up 0 bases and V 5 bases, and 4 bases lay outside the gene matches. The CDR3 nucleotides are TGTGCCAGCAGTCAGTGGACTAGCGGGAGCACAGATACGCAGTATTTT. It encodes CASSQWTSGSTDTQYF.

There are a few counts of this clonotype. The rearrangement links TRBV7-6 to TRBJ1-3; D unresolved. The V and J ends lost 5 bases and 0 bases respectively, with 11 bases between them. Germline assignment: CDR1 SGHVS and CDR2 FNYEAQ. The length of the CDR3 is 15 residues. The CDR3 DNA reads as TGTGCCAGCAGCCCCGCAGGAAACTCTGGAAACACCATATATTTT. Translation gives CASSPAGNSGNTIYF.

Many counts were recorded for this clonotype. The CDR3 here is CASSPLMGTGELFF. In DNA, the CDR3 is TGTGCCAGCAGCCCACTAATGGGCACCGGGGAGCTGTTTTTT. The rearrangement joins TRBV11-2 to TRBJ2-2; D gene ambiguous. Germline loops: CDR1 SGHAT, CDR2 FQNNGV. The CDR3 loop spans 14 amino acids. V lost 5 bases and J 4 bases, leaving 11 bases between the germline ends. The full variable domain, with the rest looked up from reference TRBV11-2 and TRBJ2-2, is EAGVAQSPRYKIIEKRQSVAFWCNPISGHATLYWYQQILGQGPKLLIQFQNNGVVDDSQLPKDRFSAERLKGVDSTLKIQPAKLEDSAVYLCASSPLMGTGELFFGEGSRLTVL.

There are many counts of this clonotype. This rearrangement joins TRBV20-1 to TRBJ2-7, with 8 bases matching TRBD1. Germline CDR1 is DFQATT and CDR2 is SNEGSKA (reference sequence). This CDR3 contains 14 residues. Unmatched junction bases numbered 9, after V lost 6 bases and J lost 2 bases. This CDR3 is CSASSTGGTYEQYF. CDR3 nucleotides: TGCAGTGCAAGTAGTACAGGGGGTACCTACGAGCAGTACTTC.

The sample holds many counts of this clonotype. The rearrangement uses TRBV2 and TRBJ1-5; D may be TRBD1 (5 bases). This CDR3 region has 14 residues. V lost 6 bases to trimming and J lost 10 bases, with 19 bases between them. Germline V lookup: CDR1 SNHLY, CDR2 FYNNEI. This CDR3 reads CASSEMPSQGPQHF. CDR3 bases: TGTGCCAGCAGCGAGATGCCCTCCCAGGGACCCCAGCATTTT.

This clonotype was seen many times. The chain has TRBV6-1 and TRBJ2-7, with a tentative D call TRBD1 (5 bases). Trimming shortened V by 0 bases and J by 2 bases, and 8 bases separated the two germline ends. This CDR3 contains 14 residues. CDR1 MNHNS and CDR2 SASEGT come from the germline V gene. CDR3 nucleotides: TGTGCCAGCAGTGAAGCGGGGCAGACCTACGAGCAGTACTTC. Protein sequence: CASSEAGQTYEQYF.

This clonotype showed up just a few times. The V and J genes are TRBV28 and TRBJ1-1; D gene ambiguous. Trimming pared 6 bases from V and 11 bases from J, leaving 19 bases between. CDR1 and CDR2 from the germline V gene are MDHEN and SYDVKM. The CDR3 length is 13 residues. CDR3 in amino acids: CASRASLAGMAFF. In DNA, the CDR3 is TGTGCCAGCAGGGCCAGTCTGGCGGGAATGGCTTTCTTT.

CDR3 amino acids: CASSFSSPGTDTQYF. The CDR3 DNA follows: TGCGCCAGCAGCTTCAGCTCCCCTGGGACAGATACGCAGTATTTT. The V call is TRBV5-1, the J call TRBJ2-3; D remains unclear. The CDR3 covers 15 residues. V was pared by 2 bases and J by 3 bases, with 13 bases between. The V gene's germline CDR1 is SGHRS and CDR2 YFSETQ.

This clonotype was seen repeatedly, ten times or more. CDR3 nucleotide sequence: TGTGCCAGTAGTATATCCCAGGGCTCCAGTGCGGATTCACCCCTCCACTTT. This gives the protein CASSISQGSSADSPLHF. This rearrangement joins TRBV19 to TRBJ1-6; possible D gene TRBD1, 5 bases. Germline V gene sequence: CDR1 LNHDA, CDR2 SQIVND (reference sequence). Between the trimmed V and J ends, which lost 2 bases and 8 bases, there was a span of 19 bases. This CDR3 has 17 residues. The full variable domain, in which reference TRBV19 and TRBJ1-6 provide the parts outside the CDR3, is DGGITQSPKYLFRKEGQNVTLSCEQNLNHDAMYWYRQDPGQGLRLIYYSQIVNDFQKGDIAEGYSVSREKKESFPLTVTSAQKNPTAFYLCASSISQGSSADSPLHFGNGTRLTVT.

The table lists this clonotype with a few counts. A much larger clone differs from this one at a single base, so this may be a read error. This chain links TRBV7-9 with TRBJ2-1; D may be TRBD2 (6 bases). The germline CDR1 and CDR2 sequences are SEHNR and FQNEAQ (reference sequence). V lost 5 bases to trimming and J lost 11 bases, with 22 bases between them. The CDR3 contains 15 residues. The CDR3 DNA reads TGTGCCAGCAGCCCGACCGGGGCTAGCGACTATAAGCAGTTCTTC. Translating it yields CASSPTGASDYKQFF.

J is TRBJ2-2 and V is TRBV20-1, with D unresolved. The germline V gene encodes CDR1 DFQATT and CDR2 SNEGSKA (reference sequence). The CDR3 runs to 13 residues. The ends were cut back, 2 bases at V and 2 bases at J, with 6 bases in the middle. CDR3 protein: CSARNTNTGELFF. CDR3 bases: TGCAGTGCTAGAAACACAAACACCGGGGAGCTGTTTTTT.

Only a few counts were recorded for this clonotype. V gene TRBV9 combines with J gene TRBJ2-1; D is perhaps TRBD2 (5 bases). V was cut by 4 bases and J by 8 bases, with 19 bases left in between. Germline CDR1 SGDLS, CDR2 YYNGEE. This CDR3 region has 15 residues. The CDR3 DNA follows: TGTGCCAGCAGCCCCAACGTTGAGAGGAGGTATGAGCAGTTCTTC. Its translation is CASSPNVERRYEQFF.

The chain uses TRBV20-1 and TRBJ1-6; TRBD1 agrees at 10 bases. CDR3 length equals 17 residues. J lost 8 bases, V lost 3 bases, and 13 bases had no gene match. Looked up from germline, CDR1 is DFQATT and CDR2 is SNEGSKA (reference sequence). The CDR3 DNA reads TGCAGTGCTAGGGCCGCACGACAGGGGGCGTCAGATTCACCCCTCCACTTT. It translates to CSARAARQGASDSPLHF.

This clonotype was seen at least ten times. The rearrangement uses TRBV3-1 and TRBJ2-7, with D unclear. The germline CDR1 and CDR2 sequences are LGHDT and YNNKEL (reference sequence). With 1 base removed from V and 4 bases from J, the gap between germline ends came to 5 bases. The length of the CDR3 is 12 residues. CDR3 bases: TGTGCCAGCAGCCAAGGCAGTTACGAGCAGTACTTC. Amino acids: CASSQGSYEQYF.

This clonotype has ten or more counts. The genes are TRBV12-3 or TRBV12-4 and TRBJ1-4; D not certain. The CDR3 runs to 15 residues. Trimming took off 5 bases at V and 0 bases at J, with 10 bases between the two ends. Here the CDR3 DNA reads TGTGCCAGCAGTGATTCCGGGACAACTAATGAAAAACTGTTTTTT. Translation: CASSDSGTTNEKLFF.

The V and J genes are TRBV29-1 and TRBJ2-5; D possibly matches TRBD1 or TRBD2 (6 bases each). The CDR3 totals 14 residues. The ends were cut back, 5 bases at V and 1 base at J, with 14 bases in the middle. Looked up from germline, CDR1 is SQVTM and CDR2 is ANQGSEA. CDR3 nucleotide sequence: TGCAGCGTTTGCCGGGGGCGATCCCAAGAGACCCAGTACTTC. Translating gives CSVCRGRSQETQYF.

As regards this clonotype: This may be a read error: a much more frequent sequence differs by one nucleotide. The chain is built from TRBV7-8 and TRBJ2-1; 10 bases agree with TRBD1. CDR3 length equals 14 residues. Germline V CDR1 and CDR2: SGHVS, FQNEAQ. With V trimmed by 8 bases and J by 7 bases, 8 bases remained unmatched. CDR3: CASGEWDRGNEQFF. The CDR3 DNA is TGTGCCAGCGGCGAATGGGACAGGGGAAATGAGCAGTTCTTC.

This clonotype has a count of ten or more. This chain uses TRBV7-2 with TRBJ2-5; D is ambiguous. CDR1 and CDR2 from the germline V gene are SGHTA and FQGNSA. Deletions cut 2 bases from V and 1 base from J, with 8 bases between. This CDR3 comprises 14 residues. CDR3 bases: TGTGCCAGCAGCTTACAGTCCTTCCAAGAGACCCAGTACTTC. It specifies CASSLQSFQETQYF.

This clonotype has just a few counts. The chain links TRBV5-4 to TRBJ2-2; 16 bases line up with TRBD2. Germline V gives CDR1 SGHNT, CDR2 YYREEE (reference sequence). After removal of 3 bases from V and 6 bases from J, the junction contained 2 bases not matched to a gene. The CDR3 contains 16 residues. CDR3: CASSSGTSGRAGELFF. DNA of the CDR3: TGTGCCAGCAGCTCCGGGACTAGCGGGAGGGCCGGGGAGCTGTTTTTT.

This clonotype was found many times. This chain joins TRBV3-1 and TRBJ1-5, with TRBD1 matching over 9 bases. CDR1 is LGHDT, CDR2 YNNKEL, per germline (reference sequence). The CDR3 loop spans 16 amino acids. J gave up 6 bases and V 1 base, and 7 bases lay outside the gene matches. CDR3 residues: CASSQAGTGSPQPQHF. CDR3 sequence (DNA): TGTGCCAGCAGCCAAGCCGGGACAGGGTCACCTCAGCCCCAGCATTTT.

Note on this clonotype: A much more abundant neighbour one base away suggests this may be a read error. J is TRBJ2-1 and V is TRBV2; D gene unclear. Judging by the DNA end, TRBJ2-7 fits better; the J call may be wrong. This CDR3 comprises 9 residues. Germline CDR1 SNHLY, CDR2 FYNNEI. CDR3 nucleotide sequence: TGTGCCAGAGGCAATGAGCAGTACTTC. This gives the protein CARGNEQYF.